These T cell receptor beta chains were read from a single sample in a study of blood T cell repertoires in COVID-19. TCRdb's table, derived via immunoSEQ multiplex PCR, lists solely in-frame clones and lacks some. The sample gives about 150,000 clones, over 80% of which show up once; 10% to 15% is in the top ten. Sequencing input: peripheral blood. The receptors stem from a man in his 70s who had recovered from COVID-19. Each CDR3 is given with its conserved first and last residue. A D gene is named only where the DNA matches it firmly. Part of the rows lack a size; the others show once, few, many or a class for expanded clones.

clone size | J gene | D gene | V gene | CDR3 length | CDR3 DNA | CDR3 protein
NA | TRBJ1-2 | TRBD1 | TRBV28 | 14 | TGTGCCAGCAATCCCGGACAGGGGGCCGGAGGCTACACCTTC | CASNPGQGAGGYTF
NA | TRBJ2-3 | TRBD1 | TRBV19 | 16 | TGTGCCAGTAGGGGACAGGGCAACTGGGGCACAGATACGCAGTATTTT | CASRGQGNWGTDTQYF
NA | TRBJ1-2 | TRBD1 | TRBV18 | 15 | TGTGCCAGCTCACCACAGGGGGCGCGCGGGCCTGGCTACACCTTC | CASSPQGARGPGYTF
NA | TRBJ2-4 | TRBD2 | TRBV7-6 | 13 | TGTGCCAGCAGCTTAGGGACTAGCGGAGTTCAGTACTTC | CASSLGTSGVQYF
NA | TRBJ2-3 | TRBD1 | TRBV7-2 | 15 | TGTGCCAGCAGCTCGCGGACAGGGGCCACAGATACGCAGTATTTT | CASSSRTGATDTQYF
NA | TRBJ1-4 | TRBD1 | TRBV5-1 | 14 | TGCGCCAGCAGCTTTCGACAGGGGGGTGAAAAACTGTTTTTT | CASSFRQGGEKLFF
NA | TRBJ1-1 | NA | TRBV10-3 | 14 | TGTGCCATCGGGTTGGGCAGGGCAAGCACTGAAGCTTTCTTT | CAIGLGRASTEAFF
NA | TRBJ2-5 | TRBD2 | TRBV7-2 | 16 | TGTGCCAGCAGCCTAGGTGGGACTAACGTTCGACGGACCCAGTACTTC | CASSLGGTNVRRTQYF
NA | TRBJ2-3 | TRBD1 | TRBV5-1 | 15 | TGCGCCAGCAGCCCTGGACAGGGAGCCCCAGATACGCAGTATTTT | CASSPGQGAPDTQYF
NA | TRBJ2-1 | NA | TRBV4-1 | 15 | TGCGCCAGCAGCCCCGGGATAGAGTCCTACAATGAGCAGTTCTTC | CASSPGIESYNEQFF
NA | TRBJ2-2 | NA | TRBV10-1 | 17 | TGCGCCAGCAGTGAGGAGACAGGCCTAACGAACACCGGGGAGCTGTTTTTT | CASSEETGLTNTGELFF
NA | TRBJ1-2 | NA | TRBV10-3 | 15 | TGTGCCATCTCTCCACACGCGGCAGCTAACTATGGCTACACCTTC | CAISPHAAANYGYTF
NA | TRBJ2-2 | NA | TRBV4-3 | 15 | TGCGCCAGCAGCGTGCTAGCACAGAACACCGGGGAGCTGTTTTTT | CASSVLAQNTGELFF
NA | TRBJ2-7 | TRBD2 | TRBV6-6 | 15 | TGTGCCAGCAGACGGACTAGCGGGGAGAACTACGAGCAGTACTTC | CASRRTSGENYEQYF
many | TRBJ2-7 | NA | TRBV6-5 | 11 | TGTGCCAGCTCCGGGAATCAGGAGCAGTACTTC | CASSGNQEQYF
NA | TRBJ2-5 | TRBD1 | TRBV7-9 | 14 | TGTGCCAGCAGCACAGGGGACCTTTTGGAGACCCAGTACTTC | CASSTGDLLETQYF
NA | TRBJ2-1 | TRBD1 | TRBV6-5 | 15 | TGTGCCAGCACCCCGGGACAGGGGATGTACAATGAGCAGTTCTTC | CASTPGQGMYNEQFF
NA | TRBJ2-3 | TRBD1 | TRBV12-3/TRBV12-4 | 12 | TGTGCCAGCAGGGACAGGGGTGGGACGCAGTATTTT | CASRDRGGTQYF
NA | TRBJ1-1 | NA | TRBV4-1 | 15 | TGCGCCAGCAGCCTGGTCTTGGGAGGGAACACTGAAGCTTTCTTT | CASSLVLGGNTEAFF
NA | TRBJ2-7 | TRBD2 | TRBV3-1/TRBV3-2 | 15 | TGTGCCAGCAGCCGAGCGGGACTAACCTTTTTGGAGCAGTACTTC | CASSRAGLTFLEQYF
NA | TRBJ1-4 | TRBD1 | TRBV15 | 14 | TGTGCCACCAGCAGCAGGGGGCCGGTCGAAAAACTGTTTTTT | CATSSRGPVEKLFF
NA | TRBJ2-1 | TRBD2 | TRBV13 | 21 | TGTGCCAGCAGCTTATTACCCGGGACTAGCGGGAGAGGCCCCCACTACAATGAGCAGTTCTTC | CASSLLPGTSGRGPHYNEQFF
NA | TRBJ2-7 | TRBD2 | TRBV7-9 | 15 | TGTGCCAGCAGTGGACTAGCGGGAGTAACCTACGAGCAGTACTTC | CASSGLAGVTYEQYF
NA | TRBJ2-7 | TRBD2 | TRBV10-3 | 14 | TGTGCCATCAGGGAAACTAGCGTTGGTTACGAGCAGTACTTC | CAIRETSVGYEQYF
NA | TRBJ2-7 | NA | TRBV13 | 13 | TGTGCCAGCAGCCTTAGGGGGAGAGACGAGCAGTACTTC | CASSLRGRDEQYF
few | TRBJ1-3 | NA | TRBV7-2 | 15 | TGTGCCAGCAGCTTTTGGCCAGGGGCAGGAAACACCATATATTTT | CASSFWPGAGNTIYF
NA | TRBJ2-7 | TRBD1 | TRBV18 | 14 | TGTGCCAGCTCACCAACAGGGGGTTCTGACGAGCAGTACTTC | CASSPTGGSDEQYF
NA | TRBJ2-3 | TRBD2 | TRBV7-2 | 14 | TGTGCCAGCAGCCCCTCCTTACTAGCGAATACGCAGTATTTT | CASSPSLLANTQYF
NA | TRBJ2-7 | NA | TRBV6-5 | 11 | TGTGCCAGCAGTTGGGGAGTCGAGCAGTACTTC | CASSWGVEQYF
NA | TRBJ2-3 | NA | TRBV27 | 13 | TGTGCCAGCAGTTTTTTGGGCTCGGATACGCAGTATTTT | CASSFLGSDTQYF
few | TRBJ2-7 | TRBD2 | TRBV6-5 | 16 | TGTGCCAGCAGTTACGGAGCTAGCGGGAGATGGTACGAGCAGTACTTC | CASSYGASGRWYEQYF
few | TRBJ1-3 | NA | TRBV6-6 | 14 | TGTGCCAGCAGTTCCCGGGACTCTGGAAACACCATATATTTT | CASSSRDSGNTIYF
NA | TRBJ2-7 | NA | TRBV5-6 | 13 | TGTGCCAGCAGCTTCCCGGCCCTAGTCGAGCAGTACTTC | CASSFPALVEQYF
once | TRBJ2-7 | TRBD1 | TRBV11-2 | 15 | TGTGCCAGCAGCCGCCTGGACAGGGGTATGGCGGAGCAGTACTTC | CASSRLDRGMAEQYF
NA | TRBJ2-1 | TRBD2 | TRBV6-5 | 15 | TGTGCCAGCAGTCACGGGGGGTACTCCTACAATGAGCAGTTCTTC | CASSHGGYSYNEQFF
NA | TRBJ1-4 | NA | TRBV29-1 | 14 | TGCAGCGTTTCCGATTACACAACTAATGAAAAACTGTTTTTT | CSVSDYTTNEKLFF
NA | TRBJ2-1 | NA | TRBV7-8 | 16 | TGTGCCAGCAGCGGAATGGGCCAGGGGAGAACCAATGAGCAGTTCTTC | CASSGMGQGRTNEQFF
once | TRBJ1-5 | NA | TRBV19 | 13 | TGTGCCACACATGGACTCGGCGAGAGGCCCCAGCATTTT | CATHGLGERPQHF
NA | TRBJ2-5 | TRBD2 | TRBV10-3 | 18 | TGTGCCATCAGTGAGGACAGGCTAGCGGGAGGAGGAGCGGGGACCCAGTACTTC | CAISEDRLAGGGAGTQYF
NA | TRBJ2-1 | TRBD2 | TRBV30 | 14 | TGTGCCTGGACTAGCGGGAGGGCCTACAATGAGCAGTTCTTC | CAWTSGRAYNEQFF
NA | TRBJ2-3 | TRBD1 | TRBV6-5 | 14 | TGTGCCAGCAGTTCCGGGACAGGGACAGATACGCAGTATTTT | CASSSGTGTDTQYF
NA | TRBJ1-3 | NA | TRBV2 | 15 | TGTGCCAGCAGTGAAAGAGGCGGATCTGGAAACACCATATATTTT | CASSERGGSGNTIYF
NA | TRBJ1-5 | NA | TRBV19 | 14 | TGTGCCAGTAGGATGACAGATGGCAATCAGCCCCAGCATTTT | CASRMTDGNQPQHF
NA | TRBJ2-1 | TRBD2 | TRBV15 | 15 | TGTGCCACCAGCAGGACTAGCGCCTCCTACAATGAGCAGTTCTTC | CATSRTSASYNEQFF
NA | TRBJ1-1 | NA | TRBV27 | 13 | TGTGCCAGCAGTTACGTCCAGGGGACTGAAGCTTTCTTT | CASSYVQGTEAFF
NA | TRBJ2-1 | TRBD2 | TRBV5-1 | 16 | TGCGCCAGCAGCCCCGGGGCTAGCGGGGGGTACAATGAGCAGTTCTTC | CASSPGASGGYNEQFF